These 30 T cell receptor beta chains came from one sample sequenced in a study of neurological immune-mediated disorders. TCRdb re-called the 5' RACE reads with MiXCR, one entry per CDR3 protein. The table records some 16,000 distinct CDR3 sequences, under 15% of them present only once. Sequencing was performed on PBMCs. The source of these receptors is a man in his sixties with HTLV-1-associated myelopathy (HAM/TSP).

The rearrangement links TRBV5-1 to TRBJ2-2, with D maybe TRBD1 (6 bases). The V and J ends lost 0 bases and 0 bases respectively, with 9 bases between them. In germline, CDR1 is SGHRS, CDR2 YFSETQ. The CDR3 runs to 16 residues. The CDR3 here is CASSLGGGSNTGELFF. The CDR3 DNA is TGCGCCAGCAGCTTGGGAGGGGGATCGAACACCGGGGAGCTGTTTTTT.

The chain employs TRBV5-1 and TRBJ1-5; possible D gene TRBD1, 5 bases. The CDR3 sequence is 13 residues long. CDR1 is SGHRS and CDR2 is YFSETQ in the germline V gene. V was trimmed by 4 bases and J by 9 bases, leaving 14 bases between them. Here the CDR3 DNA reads TGCGCCAGCAGCGTCGTAGCGGGGGGGCCCCAGCATTTT. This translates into CASSVVAGGPQHF. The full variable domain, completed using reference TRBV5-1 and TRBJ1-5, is KAGVTQTPRYLIKTRGQQVTLSCSPISGHRSVSWYQQTPGQGLQFLFEYFSETQRNKGNFPGRFSGRQFSNSRSEMNVSTLELGDSALYLCASSVVAGGPQHFGDGTRLSIL.

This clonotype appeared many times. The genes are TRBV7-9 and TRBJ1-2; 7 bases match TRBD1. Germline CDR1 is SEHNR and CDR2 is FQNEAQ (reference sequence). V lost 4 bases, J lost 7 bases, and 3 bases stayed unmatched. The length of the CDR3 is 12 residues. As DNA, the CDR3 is TGTGCCAGCAGCTCAGACAGGGTTGGCTACACCTTC. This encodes CASSSDRVGYTF.

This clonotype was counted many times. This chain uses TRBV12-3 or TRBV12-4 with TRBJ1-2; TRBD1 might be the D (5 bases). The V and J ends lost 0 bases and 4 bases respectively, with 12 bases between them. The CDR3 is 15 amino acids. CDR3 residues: CASSLARGGPYGYTF. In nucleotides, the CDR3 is TGTGCCAGCAGTTTAGCGCGTGGGGGACCCTATGGCTACACCTTC.

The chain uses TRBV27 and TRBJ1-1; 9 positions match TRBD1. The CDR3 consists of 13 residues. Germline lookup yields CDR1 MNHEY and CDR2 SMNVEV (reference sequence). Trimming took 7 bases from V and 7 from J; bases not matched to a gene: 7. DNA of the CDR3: TGTGCCAGCATGGGACAGGGCAACGATGAAGCTTTCTTT. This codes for CASMGQGNDEAFF.

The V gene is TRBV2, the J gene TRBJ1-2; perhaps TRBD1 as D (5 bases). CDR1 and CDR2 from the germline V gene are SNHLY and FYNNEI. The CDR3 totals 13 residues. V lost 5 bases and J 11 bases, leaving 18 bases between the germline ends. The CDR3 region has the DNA TGTGCCAGCAGTCAAATCACAGGAATGGGTTACACCTTC. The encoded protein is CASSQITGMGYTF.

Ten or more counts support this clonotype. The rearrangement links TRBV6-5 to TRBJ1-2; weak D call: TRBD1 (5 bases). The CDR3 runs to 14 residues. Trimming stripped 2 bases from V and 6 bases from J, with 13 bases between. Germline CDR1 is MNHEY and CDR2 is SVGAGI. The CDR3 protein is CASSYGSRGDGYTF. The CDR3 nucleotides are TGTGCCAGCAGTTACGGGTCAAGGGGCGATGGCTACACCTTC.

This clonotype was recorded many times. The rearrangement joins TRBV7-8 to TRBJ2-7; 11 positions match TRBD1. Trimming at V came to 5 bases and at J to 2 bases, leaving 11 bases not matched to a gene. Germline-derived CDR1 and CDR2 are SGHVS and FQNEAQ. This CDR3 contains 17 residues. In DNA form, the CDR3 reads TGTGCCAGCAGCCGTGGGACAGGGGGACAACCCGCCTACGAGCAGTACTTC. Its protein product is CASSRGTGGQPAYEQYF.

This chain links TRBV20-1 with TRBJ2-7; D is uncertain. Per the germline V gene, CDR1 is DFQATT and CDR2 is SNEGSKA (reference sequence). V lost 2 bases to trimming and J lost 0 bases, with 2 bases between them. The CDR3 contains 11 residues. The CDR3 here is CSARSSYEQYF. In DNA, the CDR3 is TGCAGTGCTAGATCCTCCTACGAGCAGTACTTC.

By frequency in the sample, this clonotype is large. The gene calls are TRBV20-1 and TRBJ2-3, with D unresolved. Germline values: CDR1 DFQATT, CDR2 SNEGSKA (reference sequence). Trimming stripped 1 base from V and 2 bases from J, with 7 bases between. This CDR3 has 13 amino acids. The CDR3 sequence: CSARGQDTDTQYF. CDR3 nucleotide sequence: TGCAGTGCTAGAGGTCAGGACACAGATACGCAGTATTTT.

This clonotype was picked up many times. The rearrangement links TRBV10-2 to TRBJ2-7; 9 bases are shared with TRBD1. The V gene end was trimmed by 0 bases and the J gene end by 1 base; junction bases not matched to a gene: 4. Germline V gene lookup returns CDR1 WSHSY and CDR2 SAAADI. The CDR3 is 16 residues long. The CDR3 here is CASSESAGTGSYEQYF. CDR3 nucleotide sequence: TGCGCCAGCAGTGAGTCGGCCGGGACAGGGTCCTACGAGCAGTACTTC.

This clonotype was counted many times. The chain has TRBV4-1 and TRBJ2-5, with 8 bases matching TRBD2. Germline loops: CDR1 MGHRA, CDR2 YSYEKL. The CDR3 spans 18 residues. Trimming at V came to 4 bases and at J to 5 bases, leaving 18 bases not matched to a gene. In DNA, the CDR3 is TGCGCCAGCAGCCGATCGGTTCGGGCTAGCGGGTCCAGCGAGACCCAGTACTTC. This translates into CASSRSVRASGSSETQYF.

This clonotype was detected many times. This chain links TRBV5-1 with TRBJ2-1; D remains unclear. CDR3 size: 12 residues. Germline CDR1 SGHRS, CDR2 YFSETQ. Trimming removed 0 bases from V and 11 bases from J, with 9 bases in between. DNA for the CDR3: TGCGCCAGCAGCTTGGCGGGTGCGAAGCAGTTCTTC. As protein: CASSLAGAKQFF. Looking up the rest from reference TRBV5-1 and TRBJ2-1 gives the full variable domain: KAGVTQTPRYLIKTRGQQVTLSCSPISGHRSVSWYQQTPGQGLQFLFEYFSETQRNKGNFPGRFSGRQFSNSRSEMNVSTLELGDSALYLCASSLAGAKQFFGPGTRLTVL.

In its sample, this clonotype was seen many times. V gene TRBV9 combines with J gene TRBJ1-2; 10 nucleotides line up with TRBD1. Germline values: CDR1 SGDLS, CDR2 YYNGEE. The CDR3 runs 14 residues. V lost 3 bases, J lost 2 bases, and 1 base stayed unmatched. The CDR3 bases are TGTGCCAGCAGCGGGACAGGGGGGAACTATGGCTACACCTTC. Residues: CASSGTGGNYGYTF.

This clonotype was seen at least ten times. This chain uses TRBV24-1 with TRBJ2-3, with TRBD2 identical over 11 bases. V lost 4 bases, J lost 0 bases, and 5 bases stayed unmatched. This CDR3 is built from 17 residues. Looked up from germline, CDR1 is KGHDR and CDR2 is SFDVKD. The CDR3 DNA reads TGTGCCACCAGTGACACCCTAGCGGGGGGAAGCACAGATACGCAGTATTTT. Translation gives CATSDTLAGGSTDTQYF.

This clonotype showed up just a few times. In nucleotides, the CDR3 is TGTGCCAGCAGTTCTTTGGTAGCGGGGGTACCGGGTGGAGGGACCCAGTACTTC. Encoded protein: CASSSLVAGVPGGGTQYF. This sequence joins TRBV12-3 or TRBV12-4 and TRBJ2-5; 9 bases align to TRBD2. This CDR3 spans 18 amino acids. The V gene end was trimmed by 4 bases and the J gene end by 7 bases; junction bases not matched to a gene: 19.

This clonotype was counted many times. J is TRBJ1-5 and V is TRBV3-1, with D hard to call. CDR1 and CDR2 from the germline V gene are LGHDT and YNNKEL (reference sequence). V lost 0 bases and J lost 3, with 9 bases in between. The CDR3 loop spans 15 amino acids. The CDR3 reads CASSQDRGINQPQHF. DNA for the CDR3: TGTGCCAGCAGCCAAGATCGAGGGATCAATCAGCCCCAGCATTTT.

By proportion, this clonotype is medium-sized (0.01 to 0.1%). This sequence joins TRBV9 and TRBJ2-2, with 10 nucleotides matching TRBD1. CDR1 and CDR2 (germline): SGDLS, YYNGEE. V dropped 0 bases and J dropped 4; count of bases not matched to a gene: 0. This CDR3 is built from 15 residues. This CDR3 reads CASSVGQGATGELFF. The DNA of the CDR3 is TGTGCCAGCAGCGTAGGACAGGGGGCCACCGGGGAGCTGTTTTTT.

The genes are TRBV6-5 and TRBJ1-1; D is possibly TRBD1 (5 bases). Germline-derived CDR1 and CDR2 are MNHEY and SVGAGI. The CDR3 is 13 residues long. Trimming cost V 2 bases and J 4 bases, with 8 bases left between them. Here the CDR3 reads CASSYGGGTEAFF. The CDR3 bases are TGTGCCAGCAGTTACGGGGGTGGCACTGAAGCTTTCTTT.

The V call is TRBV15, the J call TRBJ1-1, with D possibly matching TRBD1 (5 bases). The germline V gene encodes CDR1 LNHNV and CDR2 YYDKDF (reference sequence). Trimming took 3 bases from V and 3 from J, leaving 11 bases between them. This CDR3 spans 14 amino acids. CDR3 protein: CATSRDNMYTEAFF. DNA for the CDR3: TGTGCCACCAGCAGGGACAACATGTACACTGAAGCTTTCTTT. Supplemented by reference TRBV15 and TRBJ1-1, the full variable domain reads DAMVIQNPRYQVTQFGKPVTLSCSQTLNHNVMYWYQQKSSQAPKLLFHYYDKDFNNEADTPDNFQSRRPNTSFCFLDIRSPGLGDTAMYLCATSRDNMYTEAFFGQGTRLTVV.

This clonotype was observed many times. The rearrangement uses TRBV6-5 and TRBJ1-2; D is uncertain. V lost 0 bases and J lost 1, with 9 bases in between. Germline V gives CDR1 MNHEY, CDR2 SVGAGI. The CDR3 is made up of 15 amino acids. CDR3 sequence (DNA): TGTGCCAGCAGTTACTCCCGGGCAGTTAACTATGGCTACACCTTC. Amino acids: CASSYSRAVNYGYTF.

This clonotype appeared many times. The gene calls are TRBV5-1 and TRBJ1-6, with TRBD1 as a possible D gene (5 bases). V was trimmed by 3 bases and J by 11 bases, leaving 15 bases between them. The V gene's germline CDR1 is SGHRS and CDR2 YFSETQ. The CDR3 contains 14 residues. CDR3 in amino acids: CASSSGRGEAPLHF. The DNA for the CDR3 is TGCGCCAGCAGCTCCGGTAGGGGCGAGGCACCCCTCCACTTT.

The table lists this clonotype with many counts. The CDR3 is CASSSLQGSGEQYF. The CDR3 bases are TGTGCCAGCAGCTCACTACAGGGCTCGGGGGAGCAGTACTTC. V and J are TRBV7-8 and TRBJ2-7; a weak D match, TRBD1 (6 bases). Trimming stripped 4 bases from V and 7 bases from J, with 17 bases between. Per germline, CDR1 SGHVS and CDR2 FQNEAQ. This CDR3 has 14 amino acids. Full variable domain (missing parts from reference TRBV7-8 and TRBJ2-7): GAGVSQSPRYKVAKRGQDVALRCDPISGHVSLFWYQQALGQGPEFLTYFQNEAQLDKSGLPSDRFFAERPEGSVSTLKIQRTQQEDSAVYLCASSSLQGSGEQYFGPGTRLTVT.

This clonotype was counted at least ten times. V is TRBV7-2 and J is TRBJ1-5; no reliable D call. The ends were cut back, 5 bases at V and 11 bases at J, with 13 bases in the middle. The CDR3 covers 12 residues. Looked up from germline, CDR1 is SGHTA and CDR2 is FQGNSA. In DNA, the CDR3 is TGTGCCAGCAGCGGGGTGGGGAAGGCCCAGCATTTT. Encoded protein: CASSGVGKAQHF.

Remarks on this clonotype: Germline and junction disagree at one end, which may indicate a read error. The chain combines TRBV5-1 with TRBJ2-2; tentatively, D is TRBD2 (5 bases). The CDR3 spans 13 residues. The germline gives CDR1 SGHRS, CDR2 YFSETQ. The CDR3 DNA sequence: TGCGTCAGCAACTTGGAGGTCACCGGGGAGCTGTTTTTT. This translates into CVSNLEVTGELFF.

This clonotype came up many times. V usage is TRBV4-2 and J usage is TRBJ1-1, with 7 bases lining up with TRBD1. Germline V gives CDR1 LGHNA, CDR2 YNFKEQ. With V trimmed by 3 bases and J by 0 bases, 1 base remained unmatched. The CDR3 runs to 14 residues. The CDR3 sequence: CASSQGQMNTEAFF. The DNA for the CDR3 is TGTGCCAGCAGCCAGGGACAGATGAACACTGAAGCTTTCTTT.

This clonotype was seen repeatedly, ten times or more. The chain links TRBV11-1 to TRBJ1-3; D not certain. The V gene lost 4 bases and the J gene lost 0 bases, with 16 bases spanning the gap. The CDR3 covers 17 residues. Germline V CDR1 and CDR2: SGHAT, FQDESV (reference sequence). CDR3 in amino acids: CASSSWVSAISGNTIYF. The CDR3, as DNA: TGTGCCAGCAGCTCCTGGGTGTCCGCCATCTCTGGAAACACCATATATTTT.

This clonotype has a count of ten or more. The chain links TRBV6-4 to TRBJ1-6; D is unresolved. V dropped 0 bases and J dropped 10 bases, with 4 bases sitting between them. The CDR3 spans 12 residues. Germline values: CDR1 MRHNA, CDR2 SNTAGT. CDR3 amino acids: CASSDSGSPLHF. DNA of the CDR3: TGTGCCAGCAGTGACTCAGGGTCACCCCTCCACTTT.

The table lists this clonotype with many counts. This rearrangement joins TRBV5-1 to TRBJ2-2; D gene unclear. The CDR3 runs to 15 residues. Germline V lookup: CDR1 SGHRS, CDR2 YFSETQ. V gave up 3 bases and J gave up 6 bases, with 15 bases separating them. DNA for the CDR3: TGCGCCAGCAGCTGGAAGGCGGATAATGCCGGGGAGCTGTTTTTT. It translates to CASSWKADNAGELFF. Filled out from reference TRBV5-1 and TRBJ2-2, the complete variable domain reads KAGVTQTPRYLIKTRGQQVTLSCSPISGHRSVSWYQQTPGQGLQFLFEYFSETQRNKGNFPGRFSGRQFSNSRSEMNVSTLELGDSALYLCASSWKADNAGELFFGEGSRLTVL.

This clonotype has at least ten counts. CDR3 loop: CASSLHRGSPLHF. DNA for the CDR3: TGTGCCAGCAGTCTCCACAGGGGATCACCCCTCCACTTT. The chain recombines TRBV27 with TRBJ1-6, with 7 nucleotides matching TRBD1. The CDR3 extends over 13 amino acids. V lost 5 bases to trimming and J lost 10 bases; unmatched junction nucleotides: 5. Germline CDR1 MNHEY, CDR2 SMNVEV (reference sequence).